A few counts support the clone carrying this T cell receptor beta chain. Its antigen is as yet unknown. Profiling relied on immunoSEQ multiplex PCR, and the TCRdb table lists in-frame clones only, not all of them. The table lists around 22,000 clones, about three quarters of them singletons. These data belong to a study of pediatric ulcerative colitis. Study outcomes and limitations: Ulcerative colitis patients shared more blood-rectal clones than controls. Two rectal clonotypes were found only in ulcerative colitis patients, all of them. In rectum, acute severe colitis had expanded clones and less diversity. Some T cells in rectal biopsies may come from blood, especially with overt colitis.

The rectum was sampled with one to two pinch biopsies at colonoscopy. Germline CDR1 and CDR2: DFQATT and SNEGSKA (reference sequence). CDR3 length: 11 amino acids. V dropped 3 bases and J dropped 12; count of bases not matched to a gene: 4. The chain employs TRBV20-1 and TRBJ1-4, with 7 bases that match TRBD1. The sequence came from a boy younger than 18 with severe ulcerative colitis. Material: gut tissue. CDR3 sequence reads: CSARGQNQLFF. In DNA form, the CDR3 reads TGCAGTGCTAGGGGACAGAATCAACTGTTTTTT.